This T cell receptor beta chain was identified during a study of blood T cell repertoires in COVID-19. Whole-study context: Sites across the United States, Italy and Spain contributed samples from acute and convalescent COVID-19. PBMCs, B-cell-depleted T cells, or T cells were the source of the cDNA or gDNA that made up the material.

This CDR3 has 13 residues. Trimming pared 4 bases from V and 4 bases from J, leaving 11 bases between. Germline V lookup: CDR1 SGHNT, CDR2 YYREEE (reference sequence). In the original workflow: Using reference gene primer amplification, nucleated cell counts were estimated. Method: immunoSEQ multiplex PCR; TCRdb's copy keeps in-frame clones and lacks some. V and J calls and clone size are as listed in that table; D and trimming were resolved from the DNA. The sample yields 100,000 to 120,000 clones, over 80% seen once. The sample was peripheral blood. This clonotype was obtained from a woman between 65 and 79 years old with acute or convalescent COVID-19. V usage is TRBV5-4 and J usage is TRBJ1-1; weak D call: TRBD1 (6 bases). CDR3 in DNA: TGTGCCAGCAGCCGGGACAAATTCACTGAAGCTTTCTTT. It specifies CASSRDKFTEAFF.